Detailed here is one TCR beta chain. What it binds is unknown. The entry originates in a study of PD-1 blockade in mismatch repair-deficient tumors. As for the study in general: All were previously treated, progressing patients with approximately 12 mismatch repair-deficient cancer types. Findings and limits, study-wide: After pembrolizumab, tumor-resident clones rose rapidly, then generally contracted before radiologic responses.

Every patient had mismatch repair deficiency by PCR or immunohistochemistry. The TCR-sequenced patients were a few responders to pembrolizumab. Looked up from germline, CDR1 is KGHSH and CDR2 is LQKENI. The CDR3 runs 15 residues. After removal of 1 base from V and 6 bases from J, the junction contained 5 bases not matched to a gene. Measured with immunoSEQ multiplex PCR; TCRdb has only the in-frame clones, and not every one. The sample records about 51,000 clones, over 70% being singletons. The specimen was peripheral blood, collected 20 weeks after starting pembrolizumab. The chain joins TRBV18 to TRBJ1-5; 8 nucleotides agree with TRBD1. This clonotype originated in an adult with mismatch repair-deficient cancer. In DNA form, the CDR3 reads TGTGCCAGCTCACCACTTCATACAGGGGGTCAGCCCCAGCATTTT. It translates to CASSPLHTGGQPQHF.